This T cell receptor beta chain stems from a study of shared clonotypes between healthy human individuals. Naive CD8 cells lacked CD45RO and underwent positive selection for CCR7, leaving out terminally differentiated effector memory CD45RA+ cells. The assay was immunoSEQ multiplex PCR, and TCRdb's table has in-frame clones only and misses some. Altogether roughly 2.1 million clones are present, around 93% being singletons, with the ten largest covering roughly 1.7%. The sample holds one count of this clone. The CDR3 spans 15 residues. Germline values: CDR1 LGHNA, CDR2 YSLEER. V was pared by 4 bases and J by 4 bases, with 16 bases between.

This sequence originates from a man aged 18 to 35 in good health. Some clones in this sample may be carry-over from other donors' samples. Sequencing was done on a sample of naive CD8+ T cells from PBMCs. The chain links TRBV4-3 to TRBJ1-2, with D possibly being TRBD1 (5 bases). The CDR3 region is CASSPPVPTVYGYTF. The CDR3 nucleotides read TGCGCCAGCAGCCCACCCGTTCCGACAGTCTATGGCTACACCTTC.